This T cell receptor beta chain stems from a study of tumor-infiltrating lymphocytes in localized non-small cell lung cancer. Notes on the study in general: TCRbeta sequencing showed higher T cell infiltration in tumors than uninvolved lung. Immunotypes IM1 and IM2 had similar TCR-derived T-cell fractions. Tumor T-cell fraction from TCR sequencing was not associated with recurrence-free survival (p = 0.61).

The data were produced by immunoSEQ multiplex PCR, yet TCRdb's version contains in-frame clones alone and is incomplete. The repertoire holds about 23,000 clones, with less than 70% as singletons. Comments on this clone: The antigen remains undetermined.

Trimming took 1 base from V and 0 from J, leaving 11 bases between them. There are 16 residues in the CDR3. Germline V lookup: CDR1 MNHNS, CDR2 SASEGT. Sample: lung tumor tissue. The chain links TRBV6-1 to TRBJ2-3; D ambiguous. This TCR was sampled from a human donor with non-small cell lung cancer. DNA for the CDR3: TGTGCCAGCAGTGAAGTGGCGAGAACTAGCACAGATACGCAGTATTTT. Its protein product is CASSEVARTSTDTQYF.